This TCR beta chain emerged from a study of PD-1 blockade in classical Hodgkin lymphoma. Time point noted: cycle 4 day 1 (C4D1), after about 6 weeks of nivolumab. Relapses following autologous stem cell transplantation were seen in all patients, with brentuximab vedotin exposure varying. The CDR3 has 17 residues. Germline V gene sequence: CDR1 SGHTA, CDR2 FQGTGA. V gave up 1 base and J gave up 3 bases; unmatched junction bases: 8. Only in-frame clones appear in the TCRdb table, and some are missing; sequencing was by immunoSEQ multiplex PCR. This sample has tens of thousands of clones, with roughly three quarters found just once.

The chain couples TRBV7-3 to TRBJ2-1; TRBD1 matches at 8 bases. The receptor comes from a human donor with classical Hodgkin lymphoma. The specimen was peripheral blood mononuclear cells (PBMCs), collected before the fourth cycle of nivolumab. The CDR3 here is CASSLISDRGIYNEQFF. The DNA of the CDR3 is TGTGCCAGCAGCTTAATAAGTGACAGGGGAATCTACAATGAGCAGTTCTTC.